These 21 T cell receptor beta chains originate from one sample sequenced in a study of technical replicates of blood from a handful of donors. TCRdb's copy holds only in-frame clones and misses some; the assay was immunoSEQ multiplex PCR. The data show roughly 80,000 clones, over 95% seen once. The sample comprised T cells isolated from PBMCs. The receptors here all came from a human donor in good health.

The CDR3 is CASCVGTVDEKLFF. CDR3 in DNA: TGTGCCAGCTGCGTGGGGACAGTAGATGAAAAACTGTTTTTT. V gene TRBV18 combines with J gene TRBJ1-4, with TRBD1 matching over 7 bases. V lost 7 bases to trimming and J lost 6 bases; unmatched junction nucleotides: 8. The CDR3 loop spans 14 amino acids. Per germline, CDR1 KGHSH and CDR2 LQKENI. The whole variable domain, remainder taken from reference TRBV18 and TRBJ1-4, is NAGVMQNPRHLVRRRGQEARLRCSPMKGHSHVYWYRQLPEEGLKFMVYLQKENIIDESGMPKERFSAEFPKEGPSILRIQQVVRGDSAAYFCASCVGTVDEKLFFGSGTQLSVL.

The chain uses TRBV27 and TRBJ1-5, with 8 bases aligning to TRBD1. The CDR3 totals 13 residues. Germline CDR1 MNHEY, CDR2 SMNVEV (reference sequence). Trimming cost V 8 bases and J 2 bases; bases outside gene matches: 2. CDR3 amino acids: CASGQGRNQPQHF. CDR3 DNA sequence: TGTGCCAGCGGACAGGGTCGCAATCAGCCCCAGCATTTT.

This clone was observed once. The chain links TRBV5-4 to TRBJ2-3; TRBD2 matches 10 bases. CDR3 size: 14 residues. Trimming at V came to 4 bases and at J to 4 bases, leaving 3 bases not matched to a gene. Germline V gene data show CDR1 as SGHNT and CDR2 as YYREEE (reference sequence). CDR3 DNA sequence: TGTGCCAGCAGCCCAGGACTAGCGGCAGATACGCAGTATTTT. Translation: CASSPGLAADTQYF.

V usage is TRBV13 and J usage is TRBJ2-2; D gene ambiguous. The germline gives CDR1 PRHDT, CDR2 FYEKMQ (reference sequence). This CDR3 is built from 12 residues. V was pared by 5 bases and J by 7 bases, with 8 bases between. CDR3 sequence: CASSPPGGELFF. The CDR3 bases are TGTGCCAGCAGCCCCCCAGGCGGGGAGCTGTTTTTT.

V and J are TRBV19 and TRBJ2-6, with 7 bases that match TRBD1. Looked up from germline, CDR1 is LNHDA and CDR2 is SQIVND (reference sequence). This CDR3 has 17 residues. The trim removed 6 bases at V and 1 base at J, leaving 9 bases unmatched. CDR3 sequence (DNA): TGTGCCAGTAGCGGACAGGTCTATCTGTCTGGGGCCAACGTCCTGACTTTC. This sequence encodes CASSGQVYLSGANVLTF.

This clone was seen once. V gene TRBV7-2 combines with J gene TRBJ2-5; D possibly corresponds to TRBD1 (6 bases). V lost 4 bases to trimming and J lost 4 bases, with 7 bases between them. The germline gives CDR1 SGHTA, CDR2 FQGNSA. The CDR3 covers 12 residues. This chain's CDR3 is CASSSRGETQYF. CDR3 in DNA: TGTGCCAGCAGCTCCAGGGGAGAGACCCAGTACTTC. Supplemented by reference TRBV7-2 and TRBJ2-5, the full variable domain reads GAGVSQSPSNKVTEKGKDVELRCDPISGHTALYWYRQSLGQGLEFLIYFQGNSAPDKSGLPSDRFSAERTGGSVSTLTIQRTQQEDSAVYLCASSSRGETQYFGPGTRLLVL.

The genes are TRBV5-1 and TRBJ2-7; 7 bases align to TRBD2. The CDR3 contains 13 residues. The V segment lost 7 bases and the J segment 3 bases; nucleotides outside the gene matches: 7. Germline V lookup: CDR1 SGHRS, CDR2 YFSETQ. CDR3: CASSIGGGYEQYF. DNA of the CDR3: TGCGCCAGCTCGATCGGCGGGGGCTACGAGCAGTACTTC.

V gene TRBV10-3 combines with J gene TRBJ2-6, with TRBD1 matching 8 bases. Germline loops: CDR1 ENHRY, CDR2 SYGVKD. After removal of 4 bases from V and 1 base from J, the junction contained 9 bases not matched to a gene. The CDR3 has 18 amino acids. The CDR3 nucleotides read TGTGCCATCAGTGCAGGGGGCGAGGTTAGATCTGGGGCCAACGTCCTGACTTTC. It is translated as CAISAGGEVRSGANVLTF.

The gene calls are TRBV30 and TRBJ2-7; 7 positions agree with TRBD2. Trimming at V came to 0 bases and at J to 4 bases, leaving 3 bases not matched to a gene. The CDR3 covers 13 residues. Germline lookup yields CDR1 GTSNPN and CDR2 SVGIG (reference sequence). The DNA of the CDR3 is TGTGCCTGGAGTGTTCGGGGGGATTACGAGCAGTACTTC. Protein product: CAWSVRGDYEQYF.

The chain links TRBV13 to TRBJ1-1; 11 nucleotides align to TRBD1. The germline V gene encodes CDR1 PRHDT and CDR2 FYEKMQ (reference sequence). The CDR3 consists of 13 residues. Trimming took 5 bases from V and 10 from J; bases not matched to a gene: 6. For the CDR3, the DNA is TGTGCCAGCAGCCGGGACAGGGGGGTCGGAGCTTTCTTT. The encoded protein is CASSRDRGVGAFF.

The rearrangement joins TRBV5-1 to TRBJ2-3; 11 bases fit TRBD2. This CDR3 contains 14 residues. Germline V gene lookup returns CDR1 SGHRS and CDR2 YFSETQ. V lost 5 bases and J lost 8; bases outside the gene matches: 7. Here the CDR3 DNA reads TGCGCCAGCAGTATTATAGCGGGAGGGGCTACGCAGTATTTT. The encoded protein is CASSIIAGGATQYF.

The chain is built from TRBV6-5 and TRBJ2-7, with TRBD2 identical over 8 bases. Germline lookup yields CDR1 MNHEY and CDR2 SVGAGI. V shed 1 base, J shed 3 bases, and the junction held 5 bases outside the gene matches. CDR3 length: 15 residues. This CDR3 reads CASSYYGTSNYEQYF. DNA for the CDR3: TGTGCCAGCAGTTACTATGGGACTAGTAACTACGAGCAGTACTTC.

Worth noting for this clone: Its ends do not fully match the called genes, so a read error is possible. The rearrangement uses TRBV5-6 and TRBJ2-1, with 13 bases that match TRBD2. CDR3 size: 19 residues. Germline V gene lookup returns CDR1 SGHDT and CDR2 YYEEEE. The CDR3 spells CASSSRTSGSVYHYDEQFF. The CDR3, as DNA: TGTGCCAGCAGCTCTCGGACTAGCGGGAGTGTATACCACTACGATGAGCAGTTCTTC. The whole variable domain, remainder taken from reference TRBV5-6 and TRBJ2-1, is DAGVTQSPTHLIKTRGQQVTLRCSPKSGHDTVSWYQQALGQGPQFIFQYYEEEERQRGNFPDRFSGHQFPNYSSELNVNALLLGDSALYLCASSSRTSGSVYHYDEQFFGPGTRLTVL.

The genes are TRBV19 and TRBJ2-7; TRBD2 matches 8 bases. V shed 3 bases and J 3 bases; nucleotides not matched to a gene: 4. CDR3 length equals 14 residues. CDR1 and CDR2 (germline): LNHDA, SQIVND (reference sequence). The CDR3 loop reads CASSIGGAFYEQYF. The CDR3 DNA reads as TGTGCCAGTAGTATCGGGGGGGCCTTCTACGAGCAGTACTTC.

The rearrangement joins TRBV9 to TRBJ1-4, with 7 bases lining up with TRBD1. V dropped 4 bases and J dropped 6; count of bases not matched to a gene: 3. Germline lookup yields CDR1 SGDLS and CDR2 YYNGEE. There are 13 residues in the CDR3. The DNA of the CDR3 is TGTGCCAGCAGCAAGGGGGCACATGAAAAACTGTTTTTT. It specifies CASSKGAHEKLFF.

The rearrangement uses TRBV6-6 and TRBJ2-5, with D unclear. Germline CDR1 MNHNY, CDR2 SVGAGI (reference sequence). Deletions cut 2 bases from V and 3 bases from J, with 4 bases between. There are 12 residues in the CDR3. The CDR3 region has the DNA TGTGCCAGCAGTTACCCTAAAGAGACCCAGTACTTC. This translates into CASSYPKETQYF.

V usage is TRBV19 and J usage is TRBJ2-1; TRBD1 agrees at 9 bases. CDR3 size: 12 residues. Germline CDR1 is LNHDA and CDR2 is SQIVND (reference sequence). Losses at the gene ends were 6 bases for V and 8 bases for J; bases not matched to a gene: 2. Here the CDR3 reads CASRTGGHEQFF. The CDR3 region has the DNA TGTGCCAGTAGGACAGGGGGTCATGAGCAGTTCTTC.

The rearrangement joins TRBV4-1 to TRBJ1-2; D may be TRBD1 (6 bases). The length of the CDR3 is 15 residues. The V end lost 0 bases, the J end lost 2 bases, and 10 bases lay between the germline ends. The germline V gene has CDR1 MGHRA and CDR2 YSYEKL. CDR3 amino acids: CASSQEGQRNYGYTF. CDR3 nucleotide sequence: TGCGCCAGCAGCCAAGAAGGACAGAGAAACTATGGCTACACCTTC.

The V gene is TRBV25-1, the J gene TRBJ1-5; TRBD1 might be the D (6 bases). Trimming cost V 4 bases and J 0 bases, with 13 bases left between them. The CDR3 spans 16 residues. Germline V CDR1 and CDR2: MGHDK, SYGVNS. CDR3 loop: CASSGEGENSNQPQHF. For the CDR3, the DNA is TGTGCCAGCAGTGGAGAGGGGGAGAATAGCAATCAGCCCCAGCATTTT.

V usage is TRBV9 and J usage is TRBJ2-7, with a weak D call TRBD2 (6 bases). The CDR3 is 15 amino acids. V lost 0 bases and J 4 bases, leaving 14 bases between the germline ends. CDR1 and CDR2 (germline): SGDLS, YYNGEE. CDR3 DNA sequence: TGTGCCAGCAGCGTAGGTGGCGGGAATATTTACGAGCAGTACTTC. It yields the protein CASSVGGGNIYEQYF.

V is TRBV30 and J is TRBJ2-1; D remains ambiguous. The CDR3 contains 14 residues. CDR1 and CDR2 (germline): GTSNPN, SVGIG (reference sequence). The germline V and J ends were trimmed by 4 bases and 1 base, with 11 bases remaining between them. The CDR3 sequence: CAWTSSASYNEQFF. For the CDR3, the DNA is TGTGCCTGGACTTCCAGCGCTTCCTACAATGAGCAGTTCTTC.